The 11 T cell receptor beta chains in this list originate from one sample, sequenced in a study of T cells in Graves' hyperthyroidism and ophthalmopathy. Amplification of TCR beta CDR3 regions was performed using RNA transcripts as template. TCR CDR3 regions were first amplified by RT-PCR with HTBI primers. TCRdb reprocessed the multiplex PCR reads via MiXCR and lists one record per CDR3 protein. Seen here are over 700,000 distinct CDR3 sequences, over 35% observed once, and the top ten hold 7.5% to 9.5%. Specimen: blood. Every receptor here comes from a man younger than 35 with Graves' hyperthyroidism.

In regard to this clonotype: A read error may explain this, as a much larger clone is one base away. The conserved phenylalanine or tryptophan is not found at the CDR3 terminus, so this likely reflects a read error. V is TRBV10-1 and J is TRBJ1-1; TRBD1 matches at 7 bases. Germline-derived CDR1 and CDR2 are WNHNN and SYGVQD (reference sequence). V shed 11 bases and J 4 bases; nucleotides not matched to a gene: 7. The CDR3 spans 12 residues. CDR3 residues: CAGKGAVTEAFL. CDR3 DNA: TGCGCCGGTAAGGGGGCTGTCACTGAAGCTTTCCTT.

The chain recombines TRBV6-1 with TRBJ2-2; 9 bases map to TRBD1. V lost 6 bases and J lost 7; bases outside the gene matches: 9. Per the germline V gene, CDR1 is MNHNS and CDR2 is SASEGT. The CDR3 length is 15 residues. The CDR3 protein is CASSGPGQGGGELFF. The CDR3 nucleotides are TGTGCCAGCAGCGGGCCGGGACAGGGAGGCGGGGAGCTGTTTTTT.

This clonotype occurred a few times. The chain combines TRBV20-1 with TRBJ1-5, with D possibly being TRBD1 (6 bases). Trimming removed 6 bases from V and 6 bases from J, with 18 bases in between. The germline CDR1 and CDR2 sequences are DFQATT and SNEGSKA (reference sequence). The length of the CDR3 is 14 residues. In DNA form, the CDR3 reads TGCAGTGCCCCGAAGGGCAGGGGTGTTCAGCCCCAGCATTTT. It translates to CSAPKGRGVQPQHF.

The chain combines TRBV19 with TRBJ1-4, with 11 bases matching TRBD1. V lost 6 bases, J lost 8 bases, and 11 bases stayed unmatched. CDR3 length: 16 amino acids. Germline loops: CDR1 LNHDA, CDR2 SQIVND (reference sequence). CDR3 coding DNA: TGTGCCAGTAGGATGCTCGGACAGGGGGCGAAGGAAAAACTGTTTTTT. Residues: CASRMLGQGAKEKLFF.

As to this clonotype: Possible read error: a much larger clone is one base away. The CDR3 reads CSARDSRVAFF. CDR3 nucleotides: TGCAGTGCTAGAGACAGCAGGGTGGCTTTCTTT. The chain recombines TRBV20-1 with TRBJ1-1; the D gene is possibly TRBD1 (5 bases). This CDR3 is built from 11 residues. CDR1 DFQATT and CDR2 SNEGSKA come from the germline V gene (reference sequence). V was pared by 0 bases and J by 11 bases, with 10 bases between.

This chain uses TRBV7-2 with TRBJ1-6; a weak D match, TRBD1 (6 bases). Germline assignment: CDR1 SGHTA and CDR2 FQGNSA. The CDR3 has 14 residues. V was trimmed by 6 bases and J by 6 bases, leaving 12 bases between them. The DNA for the CDR3 is TGTGCCAGCAGATTCGAGGGGGGTAATTCACCCCTCCACTTT. Translated: CASRFEGGNSPLHF.

This clonotype showed up just a few times. V usage is TRBV20-1 and J usage is TRBJ2-5, with D perhaps assigned TRBD1 or TRBD2 (5 bases each). The ends were cut back, 4 bases at V and 2 bases at J, with 17 bases in the middle. Germline V gene sequence: CDR1 DFQATT, CDR2 SNEGSKA (reference sequence). The CDR3 contains 15 residues. The DNA for the CDR3 is TGCAGTGCTACAGGGACGGCGGATCATCAAGAGACCCAGTACTTC. As protein: CSATGTADHQETQYF.

This sequence joins TRBV7-9 and TRBJ2-7, with TRBD2 as a possible D gene (7 bases). Per the germline V gene, CDR1 is SEHNR and CDR2 is FQNEAQ (reference sequence). V dropped 4 bases and J dropped 0 bases, with 19 bases sitting between them. The CDR3 loop spans 17 amino acids. CDR3 DNA sequence: TGTGCCAGCAGCTCCCCCCCGGGGGGCGGCAACTCCTACGAGCAGTACTTC. Protein product: CASSSPPGGGNSYEQYF.

The table lists this clonotype with a few counts. The chain has TRBV14 and TRBJ1-4; D gene ambiguous. CDR1 is SGHDN, CDR2 FVKESK, per germline. This CDR3 comprises 17 residues. The ends were cut back, 1 base at V and 3 bases at J, with 15 bases in the middle. The CDR3 DNA follows: TGTGCCAGCAGCCAAGGGGCGAGGAAGCAGCCTAATGAAAAACTGTTTTTT. It specifies CASSQGARKQPNEKLFF.

This clonotype has a handful of counts. V is TRBV12-3 or TRBV12-4 and J is TRBJ1-5, with D tentatively TRBD1 (6 bases). Trimming shortened V by 8 bases and J by 1 base, and 12 bases separated the two germline ends. The CDR3 totals 14 residues. CDR3 nucleotides: TGTGCCAGCGAGGGGGGGAGGAGCAATCAGCCCCAGCATTTT. Translation gives CASEGGRSNQPQHF.

This clonotype appeared a few times. The chain recombines TRBV13 with TRBJ1-5; D is ambiguous. The CDR3 length is 15 residues. The germline CDR1 and CDR2 sequences are PRHDT and FYEKMQ (reference sequence). V shed 4 bases and J shed 7 bases, with 17 bases lying between them. CDR3 in amino acids: CASSSSPDRPQPQHF. The CDR3 DNA reads as TGTGCCAGCAGCTCCAGCCCGGACCGCCCGCAGCCCCAGCATTTT.